One and the same sample provided the 32 T cell receptor beta chains below, sequenced in a study of blood T cell repertoires in COVID-19. The assay was immunoSEQ multiplex PCR, and TCRdb's table has in-frame clones only and misses some. The table records 150,000 to 200,000 clones, 80% of them present only once. The sequencing sample was made of peripheral blood. The receptor source for this set is a man aged 60 to 69 with acute or convalescent COVID-19.

CDR3 DNA: TGCGCCAGCAGCTTGGTAGCGGGAGACGTGGTTCAGTTCTTC. This gives the protein CASSLVAGDVVQFF. V is TRBV5-1 and J is TRBJ2-1; TRBD2 agrees at 9 bases. The CDR3 consists of 14 residues. The junction had 8 bases not matched to a gene; V was cut back by 0 bases and J by 13 bases. The germline gives CDR1 SGHRS, CDR2 YFSETQ.

The CDR3 DNA sequence: TGCAGCGTTGTTCTCAGCGGGGGAAACGGAGAGACCCAGTACTTC. This gives the protein CSVVLSGGNGETQYF. The chain employs TRBV29-1 and TRBJ2-5; 8 positions agree with TRBD2. V was pared by 4 bases and J by 4 bases, with 11 bases of the junction left unmatched. From germline, CDR1 is SQVTM and CDR2 ANQGSEA. This CDR3 region has 15 residues. Full variable domain (remainder filled in from reference TRBV29-1 and TRBJ2-5): SAVISQKPSRDICQRGTSLTIQCQVDSQVTMMFWYRQQPGQSLTLIATANQGSEATYESGFVIDKFPISRPNLTFSTLTVSNMSPEDSSIYLCSVVLSGGNGETQYFGPGTRLLVL.

V is TRBV24-1 and J is TRBJ2-3, with 7 positions matching TRBD2. The CDR3 spans 17 residues. The germline V gene has CDR1 KGHDR and CDR2 SFDVKD. V lost 3 bases, J lost 4 bases, and 12 bases stayed unmatched. CDR3 DNA: TGTGCCACCAGTGATACAGCCGGGACTATAACAGCAGATACGCAGTATTTT. This sequence encodes CATSDTAGTITADTQYF.

The chain combines TRBV5-6 with TRBJ2-3, with 7 bases identical to TRBD1. V was pared by 1 base and J by 6 bases, with 11 bases of the junction left unmatched. The CDR3 is 16 residues long. CDR1 and CDR2 from the germline V gene are SGHDT and YYEEEE. The CDR3: CASSLLMGQRRDTQYF. CDR3 DNA: TGTGCCAGCAGCTTGTTAATGGGACAGCGCAGGGATACGCAGTATTTT.

This clone was detected only a few times. The chain couples TRBV18 to TRBJ1-1; 8 bases map to TRBD1. J lost 5 bases, V lost 1 base, and 9 bases had no gene match. The CDR3 extends over 16 amino acids. CDR1 and CDR2 from the germline V gene are KGHSH and LQKENI. This CDR3 reads CASSPLQDRVGTEAFF. CDR3 nucleotides: TGTGCCAGCTCACCACTCCAGGACAGGGTCGGGACTGAAGCTTTCTTT.

This chain links TRBV19 with TRBJ1-2; 8 nucleotides agree with TRBD1. The V segment lost 5 bases and the J segment 4 bases; nucleotides outside the gene matches: 6. CDR1 LNHDA and CDR2 SQIVND come from the germline V gene (reference sequence). The CDR3 spans 14 residues. The CDR3 nucleotides are TGTGCCAGTAGTGCTCGACAGGGGAGCTATGGCTACACCTTC. Protein product: CASSARQGSYGYTF.

V is TRBV7-2 and J is TRBJ2-3; TRBD2 might be the D (7 bases). Germline CDR1 is SGHTA and CDR2 is FQGNSA. The CDR3 extends over 17 amino acids. Trimming removed 5 bases from V and 4 bases from J, with 22 bases in between. The CDR3 reads CASSTPPGGPRADTQYF. The CDR3 nucleotides read TGTGCCAGCAGCACCCCCCCCGGGGGGCCCAGGGCAGATACGCAGTATTTT.

The genes are TRBV2 and TRBJ2-1; TRBD2 is a possible D gene (5 bases). Trimming pared 4 bases from V and 6 bases from J, leaving 16 bases between. The CDR3 has 15 residues. Germline lookup yields CDR1 SNHLY and CDR2 FYNNEI. The CDR3 reads CASSGVGIIPNEQFF. The CDR3 DNA sequence: TGTGCCAGCAGTGGTGTCGGGATTATCCCCAATGAGCAGTTCTTC.

This chain uses TRBV6-1 with TRBJ2-5; TRBD2 aligns across 9 bases. V trimming: 3 bases; J trimming: 4 bases; junction bases outside the gene matches: 9. Germline V gene sequence: CDR1 MNHNS, CDR2 SASEGT. This CDR3 region has 16 residues. The CDR3 DNA follows: TGTGCCAGCAGTGAGCGGGGCGGGGGGGTCAGAGAGACCCAGTACTTC. Translation: CASSERGGGVRETQYF.

The rearrangement links TRBV6-5 to TRBJ2-1, with 11 bases lining up with TRBD2. With V trimmed by 5 bases and J by 9 bases, 6 bases remained unmatched. Germline V CDR1 and CDR2: MNHEY, SVGAGI. The CDR3 totals 14 residues. CDR3 sequence (DNA): TGTGCCAGCAGTCTTAGCGGGGGGGCCCCTGAGCAGTTCTTC. Translation gives CASSLSGGAPEQFF.

J is TRBJ2-1 and V is TRBV18; D not certain. The germline V gene has CDR1 KGHSH and CDR2 LQKENI. V lost 1 base and J 7 bases, leaving 11 bases between the germline ends. The CDR3 has 14 amino acids. Here the CDR3 DNA reads TGTGCCAGCTCACCACGAGAGATCAAAAATGAGCAGTTCTTC. Residues: CASSPREIKNEQFF.

The chain uses TRBV9 and TRBJ2-3; no definite D call. V was cut by 0 bases and J by 0 bases, with 8 bases left in between. Per the germline V gene, CDR1 is SGDLS and CDR2 is YYNGEE. The CDR3 is made up of 15 amino acids. CDR3 DNA sequence: TGTGCCAGCAGCGTAGGCGGCCCTAGCACAGATACGCAGTATTTT. It translates to CASSVGGPSTDTQYF.

Many counts were recorded for this clone. The CDR3 DNA follows: TGTGCCACCAGCAGAGGGAACAGGGCGACAGATACGCAGTATTTT. Translation: CATSRGNRATDTQYF. This sequence joins TRBV15 and TRBJ2-3; a possible D gene is TRBD1 (6 bases). This CDR3 spans 15 amino acids. CDR1 LNHNV and CDR2 YYDKDF come from the germline V gene (reference sequence). V was clipped by 1 base and J by 3 bases, with 11 bases between them.

A few counts support this clone. Without the conserved terminal phenylalanine or tryptophan, this CDR3 likely stems from a read error. Because the CDR3's place on the DNA is in doubt, the DNA is left out and the CDR3 is given as listed by TCRdb. The V call is TRBV7-9, the J call TRBJ1-1; the table names TRBD1, a call not compared with the DNA. The germline CDR1 and CDR2 sequences are SEHNR and FQNEAQ (reference sequence). The CDR3 sequence runs 14 residues, both termini included. The CDR3 here is CASSSPGTGLRLVG.

V and J are TRBV7-2 and TRBJ1-4, with a weak D call TRBD1 (6 bases). CDR3 size: 14 residues. Trimming cost V 3 bases and J 2 bases, with 7 bases left between them. Germline V gene sequence: CDR1 SGHTA, CDR2 FQGNSA. DNA for the CDR3: TGTGCCAGCAGCTTTCAGGGGACTAATGAAAAACTGTTTTTT. Translation: CASSFQGTNEKLFF.

CDR3 nucleotide sequence: TGTGCCGGCCGCTCGGGACTCTGTCAACTACGGCCGGCAGATACGCAGTATTTT. This sequence encodes CAGRSGLCQLRPADTQYF. The V gene is TRBV21-1, the J gene TRBJ2-3; TRBD2, the table's D call, lacks a check against the DNA. TRBV21-1 is a documented pseudogene. The CDR3 contains 18 residues.

This chain uses TRBV6-5 with TRBJ2-3; TRBD2 is a possible D gene (7 bases). The germline CDR1 and CDR2 sequences are MNHEY and SVGAGI. This CDR3 is 15 amino acids long. Trimming cost V 7 bases and J 0 bases, with 14 bases left between them. Here the CDR3 reads CASTGAGESTDTQYF. The CDR3 DNA is TGTGCCAGCACGGGGGCGGGGGAGAGCACAGATACGCAGTATTTT.

This clone was counted a few times. J is TRBJ1-1 and V is TRBV6-5; possibly TRBD1 for D (5 bases). Trimming cost V 7 bases and J 8 bases, with 20 bases left between them. The V gene's germline CDR1 is MNHEY and CDR2 SVGAGI. This CDR3 spans 14 amino acids. The CDR3 DNA sequence: TGTGCCAGCAATGGGGCCCTCGGCGTTTCGGAAGCTTTCTTT. This translates into CASNGALGVSEAFF.

The chain combines TRBV11-2 with TRBJ2-1; 12 bases align to TRBD1. CDR3 length: 19 amino acids. The junction had 11 bases not matched to a gene; V was cut back by 5 bases and J by 0 bases. Germline loops: CDR1 SGHAT, CDR2 FQNNGV. CDR3 sequence reads: CASSPPRDRGHSSYNEQFF. The CDR3 coding sequence is TGTGCCAGCAGCCCACCCCGGGACAGGGGGCATAGCTCCTACAATGAGCAGTTCTTC. Drawing the rest from reference TRBV11-2 and TRBJ2-1, the complete variable domain is EAGVAQSPRYKIIEKRQSVAFWCNPISGHATLYWYQQILGQGPKLLIQFQNNGVVDDSQLPKDRFSAERLKGVDSTLKIQPAKLEDSAVYLCASSPPRDRGHSSYNEQFFGPGTRLTVL.

This chain connects TRBV30 to TRBJ2-1; D unclear. The CDR3 extends over 14 amino acids. Germline loops: CDR1 GTSNPN, CDR2 SVGIG (reference sequence). The V end was cut by 6 bases, the J end by 0 bases, with 12 bases between. The CDR3 protein is CACLSWSSYNEQFF. DNA of the CDR3: TGTGCCTGCTTAAGCTGGAGCTCCTACAATGAGCAGTTCTTC.

The rearrangement uses TRBV6-5 and TRBJ1-2; 7 bases match TRBD1. The germline V gene has CDR1 MNHEY and CDR2 SVGAGI. This CDR3 region has 15 residues. V was pared by 0 bases and J by 7 bases, with 8 bases of the junction left unmatched. CDR3 nucleotides: TGTGCCAGCAGTTACTCGAAGGGGGCGCTCGGTGGCTACACCTTC. Translation gives CASSYSKGALGGYTF.

V gene TRBV6-5 combines with J gene TRBJ2-2; 7 bases are a match to TRBD1. The CDR3 runs 14 residues. V was clipped by 7 bases and J by 8 bases; unmatched bases: 10. Germline values: CDR1 MNHEY, CDR2 SVGAGI. CDR3 sequence reads: CASTPGQRSGELFF. The CDR3 bases are TGTGCCAGCACCCCGGGACAGCGGTCTGGGGAGCTGTTTTTT.

The V gene is TRBV30, the J gene TRBJ1-2; 7 bases are shared with TRBD1. The germline V gene has CDR1 GTSNPN and CDR2 SVGIG (reference sequence). Losses at the gene ends were 8 bases for V and 4 bases for J; bases not matched to a gene: 7. The length of the CDR3 is 12 residues. The DNA of the CDR3 is TGTGCCACCGACAGGGTCCCCTATGGCTACACCTTC. Translation gives CATDRVPYGYTF.

This clone was detected a few times. The chain is built from TRBV4-2 and TRBJ2-3, with D possibly TRBD2 on 6 matching bases. The CDR3 is made up of 15 amino acids. CDR1 and CDR2 (germline): LGHNA, YNFKEQ. Trimming pared 1 base from V and 4 bases from J, leaving 12 bases between. The CDR3 sequence: CASSQADGSADTQYF. CDR3 nucleotides: TGTGCCAGCAGCCAAGCGGACGGGAGCGCAGATACGCAGTATTTT.

There are a few counts of this clone. The chain uses TRBV7-8 and TRBJ2-3; perhaps TRBD2 as D (5 bases). Germline V CDR1 and CDR2: SGHVS, FQNEAQ. V lost 3 bases and J 0 bases, leaving 7 bases between the germline ends. The CDR3 is made up of 14 amino acids. The CDR3 protein is CASSFEGSTDTQYF. The CDR3 DNA is TGTGCCAGCAGCTTTGAGGGAAGCACAGATACGCAGTATTTT.

V usage is TRBV20-1 and J usage is TRBJ2-3, with D possibly being TRBD1 (6 bases). The CDR3 spans 14 residues. The germline V and J ends were trimmed by 3 bases and 2 bases, with 12 bases remaining between them. The germline gives CDR1 DFQATT, CDR2 SNEGSKA (reference sequence). This chain's CDR3 is CSASLQGFTDTQYF. The CDR3 coding sequence is TGCAGTGCTAGTCTACAGGGATTCACAGATACGCAGTATTTT.

CDR3 residues: CATSRDPRQVGTDTQYF. CDR3 sequence (DNA): TGTGCCACCAGCAGAGACCCAAGACAGGTCGGCACAGATACGCAGTATTTT. V and J are TRBV15 and TRBJ2-3; perhaps TRBD1 as D (6 bases). Germline V gene data show CDR1 as LNHNV and CDR2 as YYDKDF (reference sequence). Trimming stripped 0 bases from V and 1 base from J, with 14 bases between. There are 17 residues in the CDR3.

V gene TRBV19 combines with J gene TRBJ1-1; 8 nucleotides match TRBD1. Trimming at V came to 4 bases and at J to 5 bases, leaving 6 bases not matched to a gene. Germline assignment: CDR1 LNHDA and CDR2 SQIVND (reference sequence). There are 14 residues in the CDR3. The CDR3 loop reads CASSRGQGPTEAFF. CDR3 DNA sequence: TGTGCCAGTAGTAGAGGACAGGGACCTACTGAAGCTTTCTTT. Full variable domain (remainder filled in from reference TRBV19 and TRBJ1-1): DGGITQSPKYLFRKEGQNVTLSCEQNLNHDAMYWYRQDPGQGLRLIYYSQIVNDFQKGDIAEGYSVSREKKESFPLTVTSAQKNPTAFYLCASSRGQGPTEAFFGQGTRLTVV.

The chain is built from TRBV24-1 and TRBJ1-2, with D possibly TRBD1 on 6 matching bases. This CDR3 region has 13 residues. Germline V CDR1 and CDR2: KGHDR, SFDVKD. The V end was cut by 4 bases, the J end by 4 bases, with 9 bases between. The CDR3 spells CATSELTGYGYTF. The DNA of the CDR3 is TGTGCCACCAGTGAACTGACAGGCTATGGCTACACCTTC.

This chain's CDR3 is CASSDRGDTQYF. CDR3 DNA sequence: TGTGCCAGCAGCGATAGGGGGGATACGCAGTATTTT. The V gene is TRBV7-9, the J gene TRBJ2-3, with a possible D match to TRBD1 (6 bases). Between the trimmed V and J ends, which lost 5 bases and 6 bases, there was a span of 9 bases. This CDR3 is 12 amino acids long. Germline V gene lookup returns CDR1 SEHNR and CDR2 FQNEAQ (reference sequence).

The chain is built from TRBV6-4 and TRBJ2-1, with D hard to call. V lost 2 bases to trimming and J lost 10 bases, with 6 bases between them. The CDR3 extends over 11 amino acids. From germline, CDR1 is MRHNA and CDR2 SNTAGT. CDR3 in DNA: TGTGCCAGCAGTGACGGCCCCGAGCAGTTCTTC. The encoded protein is CASSDGPEQFF.

A single count supports this clone. This chain links TRBV5-6 with TRBJ1-2, with D maybe TRBD1 (5 bases). Germline loops: CDR1 SGHDT, CDR2 YYEEEE. The CDR3 has 15 amino acids. V lost 1 base to trimming and J lost 4 bases, with 14 bases between them. The CDR3 protein is CASSLSARGPYGYTF. For the CDR3, the DNA is TGTGCCAGCAGCTTGTCCGCGCGGGGCCCCTATGGCTACACCTTC.